This record looks at one T cell receptor beta chain sequence and its context. This CDR3 spans 14 amino acids. V trimming: 4 bases; J trimming: 6 bases; junction bases outside the gene matches: 4. Germline CDR1 and CDR2: SGDLS and YYNGEE. Assay used: immunoSEQ multiplex PCR; TCRdb lists only in-frame clones, some missing. This table holds about 240,000 clones, around 87% found once. The treatment here: 19 received Ad26.COV2.S at low or high dose, single or two shots; several received placebo; per-sample allocation not given. The samples were gathered on day 63 after the first injection of vaccine or placebo. The source of the sample is a study of Ad26.COV2.S vaccination and SARS-CoV-2 variants. Study details: Administration of Ad26.COV2.S was intramuscular, either once or twice 56 days apart.

The sample was peripheral blood, taken in a trial of Ad26.COV2.S vaccine versus placebo. The receptor was isolated from a person between 18 and 60 years old who received the Ad26.COV2.S COVID-19 vaccine or a placebo. V and J are TRBV9 and TRBJ2-2; 9 nucleotides match TRBD1. The CDR3 loop is CASSQQGAAGELFF. The CDR3 region has the DNA TGTGCCAGCAGCCAACAGGGGGCGGCCGGGGAGCTGTTTTTT.